Below, 28 T cell receptor beta chains from the same sample are listed, as sequenced in a study of chemoradiotherapy in HPV16-positive cancers (dated by TCRdb to between 2021 and 2024). Preparation of the library involved the immunoSEQ multiplex PCR assay. This is the immuneACCESS table as TCRdb keeps it, with only in-frame sequences that have V and J called. A part of the clones is gone; compared with another copy, unresolved V genes explain less than half, and the rest is unexplained. The sample table contains 25,000 to 40,000 clones; only one count was recorded for around 89% of them. Clones ranked in the top ten supply around 4.8% of the sample. The material was blood, obtained from a patient who underwent chemoradiotherapy. The receptors originated from a human donor with HPV-associated anogenital cancer.

The chain is built from TRBV6-1 and TRBJ2-3, with D hard to call. Trimming shortened V by 2 bases and J by 7 bases, and 7 bases separated the two germline ends. The CDR3 is made up of 12 amino acids. The germline CDR1 and CDR2 sequences are MNHNS and SASEGT. The CDR3 loop reads CASSENSNTQYF. CDR3 nucleotides: TGTGCCAGCAGTGAAAACTCAAATACGCAGTATTTT.

The chain recombines TRBV10-1 with TRBJ2-2; D gene unclear. The CDR3 is made up of 14 amino acids. The V gene lost 6 bases and the J gene lost 0 bases, with 8 bases spanning the gap. The germline V gene encodes CDR1 WNHNN and CDR2 SYGVQD (reference sequence). CDR3 region: CASRRNSNTGELFF. The DNA for the CDR3 is TGCGCCAGCAGGCGGAACTCGAACACCGGGGAGCTGTTTTTT.

J is TRBJ1-6 and V is TRBV30, with D possibly being TRBD1 (5 bases). Between the trimmed V and J ends, which lost 3 bases and 9 bases, there was a span of 15 bases. Per germline, CDR1 GTSNPN and CDR2 SVGIG (reference sequence). The CDR3 has 14 residues. The DNA for the CDR3 is TGTGCCTGGAGCAGAGGAGGGGCAAGTTCACCCCTCCACTTT. The encoded protein is CAWSRGGASSPLHF.

The chain joins TRBV14 to TRBJ1-2; the D gene is possibly TRBD1 (6 bases). The CDR3 has 13 residues. Germline values: CDR1 SGHDN, CDR2 FVKESK. Trimming cost V 1 base and J 8 bases, with 11 bases left between them. CDR3 nucleotides: TGTGCCAGCAGCCAAGGACAGGTACGCGGCTACACCTTC. Translating gives CASSQGQVRGYTF.

This clone appeared a few times. The chain uses TRBV4-2 and TRBJ2-7, with 8 bases fitting TRBD2. The CDR3 has 17 residues. Trimming at V came to 0 bases and at J to 0 bases, leaving 7 bases not matched to a gene. CDR1 is LGHNA, CDR2 YNFKEQ, per germline. Written as DNA, the CDR3 is TGTGCCAGCAGCCAAGAGAGTTTTAGCGGGGCCTCCTACGAGCAGTACTTC. Translated: CASSQESFSGASYEQYF.

This chain joins TRBV5-1 and TRBJ2-5; 13 nucleotides match TRBD2. CDR3 length: 15 amino acids. The germline CDR1 and CDR2 sequences are SGHRS and YFSETQ. Trimming cost V 1 base and J 5 bases; bases outside gene matches: 2. The chain's CDR3 is CASSLTSGRGETQYF. The DNA for the CDR3 is TGCGCCAGCAGCTTGACTAGCGGGAGGGGGGAGACCCAGTACTTC.

The J gene is TRBJ1-1, the V gene TRBV9, with a tentative D call TRBD1 (5 bases). V lost 3 bases and J 1 base, leaving 10 bases between the germline ends. CDR1 and CDR2 (germline): SGDLS, YYNGEE. The CDR3 is 14 amino acids. The CDR3 sequence: CASSAGTGNTEAFF. The CDR3 coding sequence is TGTGCCAGCAGCGCCGGAACAGGGAACACTGAAGCTTTCTTT. The whole variable domain, remainder taken from reference TRBV9 and TRBJ1-1, is DSGVTQTPKHLITATGQRVTLRCSPRSGDLSVYWYQQSLDQGLQFLIQYYNGEERAKGNILERFSAQQFPDLHSELNLSSLELGDSALYFCASSAGTGNTEAFFGQGTRLTVV.

The table lists this clone with a count of one. V gene TRBV6-1 combines with J gene TRBJ1-4, with D possibly being TRBD1 (5 bases). The length of the CDR3 is 14 residues. From germline, CDR1 is MNHNS and CDR2 SASEGT. The V end lost 10 bases, the J end lost 7 bases, and 19 bases lay between the germline ends. CDR3 region: CATSDSGSSEKLFF. CDR3 coding DNA: TGTGCCACCTCTGATTCAGGGTCTAGTGAAAAACTGTTTTTT.

CDR3 amino acids: CASSLPGTLGTDTQYF. In DNA form, the CDR3 reads TGTGCCAGCAGTCTCCCGGGAACTCTGGGGACAGATACGCAGTATTTT. The V call is TRBV28, the J call TRBJ2-3; D is perhaps TRBD2 (5 bases). The CDR3 loop spans 16 amino acids. The germline V and J ends were trimmed by 5 bases and 3 bases, with 18 bases remaining between them. Germline-derived CDR1 and CDR2 are MDHEN and SYDVKM.

This chain connects TRBV18 to TRBJ2-7, with 10 bases identical to TRBD1. The CDR3 length is 14 residues. J lost 4 bases, V lost 8 bases, and 8 bases had no gene match. Germline V gene data show CDR1 as KGHSH and CDR2 as LQKENI. The CDR3 DNA reads TGTGCCAGCCTGGGACAGGGGAAGACATACGAGCAGTACTTC. Residues: CASLGQGKTYEQYF. The full variable domain, completed using reference TRBV18 and TRBJ2-7, is NAGVMQNPRHLVRRRGQEARLRCSPMKGHSHVYWYRQLPEEGLKFMVYLQKENIIDESGMPKERFSAEFPKEGPSILRIQQVVRGDSAAYFCASLGQGKTYEQYFGPGTRLTVT.

The chain carries TRBV5-8 and TRBJ2-2; tentative D call: TRBD1 (5 bases). Trimming pared 0 bases from V and 3 bases from J, leaving 9 bases between. The CDR3 is 15 residues long. Germline-derived CDR1 and CDR2 are SGHTS and YDEGEE. CDR3 in DNA: TGTGCCAGCAGCTTGGGCAGGGCTTACACCGGGGAGCTGTTTTTT. Translated: CASSLGRAYTGELFF.

This clone was counted a few times. This sample includes further DNA sequences coding for the same CDR3. This chain links TRBV7-3 with TRBJ2-3, with D possibly TRBD2 on 6 matching bases. Trimming took 0 bases from V and 3 from J, leaving 10 bases between them. Germline V gives CDR1 SGHTA, CDR2 FQGTGA. The CDR3 runs 15 residues. DNA of the CDR3: TGTGCCAGCAGCTTAACTAGCGGTGAGACAGATACGCAGTATTTT. Translating it yields CASSLTSGETDTQYF.

The chain couples TRBV5-6 to TRBJ1-2; 7 positions agree with TRBD1. CDR3 size: 14 residues. The V segment lost 2 bases and the J segment 2 bases; nucleotides outside the gene matches: 3. Germline CDR1 and CDR2: SGHDT and YYEEEE. Here the CDR3 reads CASSFGQANYGYTF. The DNA of the CDR3 is TGTGCCAGCAGCTTTGGACAGGCCAACTATGGCTACACCTTC.

The chain is built from TRBV19 and TRBJ1-2, with TRBD1 matching 7 bases. The J segment lost 0 bases and the V segment lost 4 bases, leaving 17 bases of the junction unmatched. Looked up from germline, CDR1 is LNHDA and CDR2 is SQIVND (reference sequence). The CDR3 runs to 19 residues. The CDR3 bases are TGTGCCAGTAGTACGTCGATGGGACAGCTTAGTTTATCTAACTATGGCTACACCTTC. This sequence encodes CASSTSMGQLSLSNYGYTF. The full variable domain, its missing parts supplied by reference TRBV19 and TRBJ1-2, is DGGITQSPKYLFRKEGQNVTLSCEQNLNHDAMYWYRQDPGQGLRLIYYSQIVNDFQKGDIAEGYSVSREKKESFPLTVTSAQKNPTAFYLCASSTSMGQLSLSNYGYTFGSGTRLTVV.

The rearrangement joins TRBV19 to TRBJ2-1; no clear D gene. The V gene's germline CDR1 is LNHDA and CDR2 SQIVND (reference sequence). V lost 3 bases, J lost 7 bases, and 16 bases lay in between. The CDR3 length is 15 residues. The CDR3 protein is CASSMWVGSLNEQFF. The DNA of the CDR3 is TGTGCCAGTAGTATGTGGGTGGGTAGCCTTAATGAGCAGTTCTTC.

CDR3 sequence reads: CASSRRGRTDTQYF. CDR3 DNA sequence: TGTGCCAGCAGCAGAAGGGGCCGCACAGATACGCAGTATTTT. V usage is TRBV4-2 and J usage is TRBJ2-3; tentative D call: TRBD1 (5 bases). The CDR3 totals 14 residues. Per germline, CDR1 LGHNA and CDR2 YNFKEQ. V lost 5 bases, J lost 1 base, and 10 bases lay in between.

This clone has a handful of counts. The gene calls are TRBV10-2 and TRBJ1-5, with 8 bases aligning to TRBD1. The germline CDR1 and CDR2 sequences are WSHSY and SAAADI. This CDR3 is built from 15 residues. Germline trimming cut 0 bases from V and 7 bases from J; bases unmatched to any gene: 5. Here the CDR3 DNA reads TGCGCCAGCAGTGAGTCTTCAGGGGGCCGGCAGCCCCAGCATTTT. It specifies CASSESSGGRQPQHF.

This clone was found once. J is TRBJ2-7 and V is TRBV10-3, with TRBD1 identical over 11 bases. V was clipped by 3 bases and J by 6 bases; unmatched bases: 4. Per the germline V gene, CDR1 is ENHRY and CDR2 is SYGVKD. The CDR3 covers 14 residues. This CDR3 is CAISDPDRGLEQYF. The DNA for the CDR3 is TGTGCCATCAGTGATCCGGACAGGGGGCTCGAGCAGTACTTC.

The chain carries TRBV10-1 and TRBJ2-7; 10 bases align to TRBD2. Per the germline V gene, CDR1 is WNHNN and CDR2 is SYGVQD (reference sequence). CDR3 length: 13 amino acids. V gave up 6 bases and J gave up 13 bases; unmatched junction bases: 12. This CDR3 reads CASSARTTSGLYF. The CDR3 DNA reads TGCGCCAGCAGCGCAAGGACGACTAGCGGGTTATACTTC.

This rearrangement joins TRBV5-7 to TRBJ1-4; 8 nucleotides match TRBD1. TRBV5-7 is treated as an ORF (open reading frame) with a function not yet certain. This CDR3 spans 16 amino acids. The V segment lost 4 bases and the J segment 4 bases; nucleotides outside the gene matches: 9. This CDR3 reads CASSAADRVNNEKLFF. CDR3 nucleotides: TGTGCCAGCAGCGCGGCGGACAGGGTCAATAATGAAAAACTGTTTTTT.

J is TRBJ1-4 and V is TRBV9; D perhaps matches TRBD1 (6 bases). The CDR3 has 15 residues. Germline V gene data show CDR1 as SGDLS and CDR2 as YYNGEE. The ends were cut back, 2 bases at V and 3 bases at J, with 11 bases in the middle. The CDR3 here is CASSVTGQANEKLFF. The CDR3, as DNA: TGTGCCAGCAGCGTCACGGGACAAGCTAATGAAAAACTGTTTTTT.

V usage is TRBV2 and J usage is TRBJ1-3, with TRBD1 matching over 7 bases. Germline lookup yields CDR1 SNHLY and CDR2 FYNNEI. The CDR3 spans 14 residues. V gave up 6 bases and J gave up 4 bases; unmatched junction bases: 6. The CDR3 sequence: CASSVRDRGNTIYF. DNA for the CDR3: TGTGCCAGCAGCGTCCGGGACAGAGGAAACACCATATATTTT.

V usage is TRBV6-7 and J usage is TRBJ2-7; perhaps TRBD1 as D (6 bases). TRBV6-7 is an open reading frame whose function is uncertain. The CDR3 totals 13 residues. V lost 8 bases, J lost 2 bases, and 13 bases lay in between. The DNA of the CDR3 is TGTGCCAGCCGAACACGGACAGCCTACGAGCAGTACTTC. As protein: CASRTRTAYEQYF.

The V call is TRBV5-1, the J call TRBJ2-1; D uncertain. CDR3 length: 15 amino acids. The germline V gene encodes CDR1 SGHRS and CDR2 YFSETQ. The V gene lost 6 bases and the J gene lost 0 bases, with 13 bases spanning the gap. The CDR3 spells CASTWRMSSYNEQFF. The CDR3 DNA reads TGCGCCAGCACCTGGAGAATGAGCTCCTACAATGAGCAGTTCTTC.

This chain links TRBV2 with TRBJ1-2; 12 bases match TRBD1. This CDR3 is 16 amino acids long. Germline V gives CDR1 SNHLY, CDR2 FYNNEI. J was trimmed by 4 bases and V by 4 bases; bases with no gene match: 7. The CDR3 DNA is TGTGCCAGCAGTGGGGACAGGGGGCAGGTCAGCTATGGCTACACCTTC. This encodes CASSGDRGQVSYGYTF.

The J gene is TRBJ1-2, the V gene TRBV4-2; 7 bases match TRBD1. The CDR3 length is 16 residues. With V trimmed by 5 bases and J by 1 base, 10 bases remained unmatched. Germline CDR1 LGHNA, CDR2 YNFKEQ. The CDR3 sequence is CASSEPGQYFNYGYTF. The DNA of the CDR3 is TGTGCCAGCAGCGAACCGGGACAGTATTTTAACTATGGCTACACCTTC.

This chain uses TRBV6-1 with TRBJ1-1, with 7 nucleotides matching TRBD1. Germline V gives CDR1 MNHNS, CDR2 SASEGT. V trimming: 6 bases; J trimming: 2 bases; junction bases outside the gene matches: 9. The CDR3 has 15 residues. As DNA, the CDR3 is TGTGCCAGCAGGACGGGACAGAATGTAAACACTGAAGCTTTCTTT. It codes for CASRTGQNVNTEAFF.

The rearrangement uses TRBV11-2 and TRBJ2-3; 12 nucleotides match TRBD2. The CDR3 has 16 amino acids. Looked up from germline, CDR1 is SGHAT and CDR2 is FQNNGV. V trimming: 4 bases; J trimming: 4 bases; junction bases outside the gene matches: 6. DNA of the CDR3: TGTGCCAGCAGCTCACGGACTAGCGGGGTACCAGATACGCAGTATTTT. Translating it yields CASSSRTSGVPDTQYF.